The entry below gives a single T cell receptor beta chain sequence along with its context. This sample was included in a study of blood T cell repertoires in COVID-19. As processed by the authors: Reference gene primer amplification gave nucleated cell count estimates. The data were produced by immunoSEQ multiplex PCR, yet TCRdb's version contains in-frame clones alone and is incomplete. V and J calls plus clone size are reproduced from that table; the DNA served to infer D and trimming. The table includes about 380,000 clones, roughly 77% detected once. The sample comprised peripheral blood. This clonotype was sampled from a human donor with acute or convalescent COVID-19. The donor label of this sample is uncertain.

CDR3 in DNA: TGTGCCAGCTCACCGGACACAAGCGGGGCGGGCACCGGGGAGCTGTTTTTT. Translation: CASSPDTSGAGTGELFF. The rearrangement uses TRBV18 and TRBJ2-2, with TRBD2 matching 7 bases. CDR3 length: 17 residues. V lost 3 bases, J lost 4 bases, and 11 bases stayed unmatched. CDR1 and CDR2 (germline): KGHSH, LQKENI.